This is a list of T cell receptor beta chains from one sample in a study of blood T cell repertoires in COVID-19. Some clones are missing from TCRdb's copy, which holds only in-frame ones; the method was immunoSEQ multiplex PCR. Of about 87,000 clones listed, around four fifths are singletons. Sequenced sample: peripheral blood. The receptors were sampled from a woman between 65 and 79 years old with acute or convalescent COVID-19. Both conserved end residues are trimmed from each CDR3. D genes are given only for firm matches.

j_call,v_call,cdr3_length,d_call,cdr3_aa
TRBJ1-1,TRBV2,12,-,ASSETGLNTEAF
TRBJ1-2,TRBV2,10,TRBD1,ASSRDSYGYT
TRBJ1-2,TRBV11-3,12,-,ASSLRTWGGAYT
TRBJ1-2,TRBV29-1,10,-,SVSGSYYGYT
TRBJ1-3,TRBV6-5,11,-,ASSYQWGDTIY
TRBJ2-5,TRBV4-2,12,-,ASSPLTSVETQY
TRBJ1-1,TRBV7-9,13,TRBD1,ASSLVQGALERAF
TRBJ2-1,TRBV19,14,TRBD2,ASSMNRGGSYNEQF
TRBJ1-2,TRBV6-5,13,TRBD1,ASSYRRDRGYGYT
TRBJ2-1,TRBV14,12,-,ASSLGHPNNEQF
TRBJ2-5,TRBV11-2,11,-,ASSLVQQETQY
TRBJ1-6,TRBV28,11,-,ASRTEYNSPLH
TRBJ2-5,TRBV28,12,TRBD2,ASSRAGDQETQY
TRBJ2-2,TRBV3-1/TRBV3-2,11,-,ASSQMAEGELF
TRBJ1-1,TRBV18,13,-,ASSPPPGLNTEAF
TRBJ1-4,TRBV7-9,12,-,ASSLLPLNEKLF
TRBJ1-6,TRBV7-6,14,-,ASSLEMGGNNSPLH
TRBJ1-6,TRBV28,13,TRBD1,ASRPPGTGVSPLY
TRBJ1-1,TRBV28,10,-,ASSVGGTEAF
TRBJ1-5,TRBV13,11,-,ASSLSIGQPQH
TRBJ2-5,TRBV30,14,TRBD2,AWREGLAGAQETQY
TRBJ2-7,TRBV5-6,15,TRBD2,ASSTGPGTSVSYEQY
TRBJ1-6,TRBV3-1/TRBV3-2,13,TRBD1,ASSQTWDSHSPLH
TRBJ1-6,TRBV5-1,13,TRBD1,ASSTTGTASSPLH
TRBJ1-2,TRBV28,11,TRBD1,ASSMTGVGGYT
TRBJ1-1,TRBV30,11,TRBD1,AWTGTGVTEAF
TRBJ1-1,TRBV6-5,13,-,ASSRGPDLNTEAF
TRBJ2-3,TRBV27,13,TRBD1,ASSPQVRGGGTQY
TRBJ2-1,TRBV28,13,TRBD2,ASSLTSGGYNEQF
TRBJ2-1,TRBV7-2,17,TRBD2,ASSLLASGGPSSYNEQF
TRBJ2-2,TRBV2,15,TRBD1,ASSLPLTGANTGELF
TRBJ2-7,TRBV6-1,13,TRBD1,ASSEGVVRGNEQY
TRBJ2-3,TRBV18,13,TRBD2,ASSPSRGGTDTQY
TRBJ1-6,TRBV28,13,TRBD1,ASSLAQGGSSPLH
TRBJ1-2,TRBV11-2,10,-,ASSLGGYGYT
TRBJ1-2,TRBV4-2,12,-,ASSQEATTSGYT
TRBJ2-1,TRBV7-9,10,TRBD1,ASSSRGNEQF
TRBJ1-2,TRBV27,15,TRBD1,ASSLFRPGTGGTGYT
TRBJ1-6,TRBV11-3,17,-,ASSLGTVLNVQVNSPLH
TRBJ1-2,TRBV18,12,-,ASSPDQSSRDYT
TRBJ2-7,TRBV9,13,TRBD2,ASSVGGGQSYEQY
TRBJ2-7,TRBV10-3,12,-,AINQDKVLDEQY
TRBJ2-1,TRBV24-1,12,-,ATSDFSSYNEQF
TRBJ1-1,TRBV5-1,13,-,ASSDQDQMNTEAF
TRBJ1-1,TRBV12-3/TRBV12-4,11,-,ASRPTVNTEAF
TRBJ2-3,TRBV12-5,10,-,ASGPRVDTQY
TRBJ2-5,TRBV11-2,11,-,ASSLAQTETQY
TRBJ2-2,TRBV15,15,TRBD2,ATSRDPGTIYTGELF
TRBJ2-1,TRBV5-1,13,-,ASRPSRLANNEQF
TRBJ1-4,TRBV4-1,15,-,ASSQAMRETTNEKLF
TRBJ2-1,TRBV11-3,14,TRBD2,ASSHQASGGRNEQF
TRBJ2-6,TRBV5-1,12,-,ASSGDTLRFVLT
TRBJ1-2,TRBV11-3,14,TRBD1,ASSFHRGLDHYGYT
TRBJ2-3,TRBV4-1,14,TRBD1,ASSQGQGARTDTQY
TRBJ2-7,TRBV2,11,TRBD1,ASSQDRDDEQY
TRBJ2-4,TRBV3-1/TRBV3-2,12,TRBD1,ASSQQTGGNIQY